These 29 T cell receptor beta chains were sequenced from one sample in a study. TCRdb used MiXCR to reprocess the 5' RACE reads, holding one entry per CDR3 protein. The table records more than 40,000 distinct CDR3 sequences, 29% of them present only once. Material for sequencing was memory CD4+ T cells sorted from a lymph node. The sample's subset: memory CD4+ T cells, CD4+CD45RO+CD25-. The receptors here all came from a female donor with breast cancer.

This clonotype was recorded at least ten times. The chain combines TRBV4-1 with TRBJ1-4; TRBD1 aligns across 7 bases. With 4 bases clipped from V and 8 bases from J, the junction kept 7 bases outside the gene matches. Germline V gene lookup returns CDR1 MGHRA and CDR2 YSYEKL. The CDR3 is 14 amino acids. CDR3 residues: CASSPGTAREKLFF. CDR3 in DNA: TGCGCCAGCAGCCCTGGGACAGCGAGAGAAAAACTGTTTTTT.

This clonotype has just a few counts. One end of the junction fails to match germline, which may point to a read error. This chain links TRBV4-1 with TRBJ1-4, with 7 bases that match TRBD1. Germline loops: CDR1 MGHRA, CDR2 YSYEKL. This CDR3 comprises 15 residues. CDR3 loop: CTSSQDRVGGEKLFF. The DNA of the CDR3 is TGCACCAGCAGCCAAGACAGGGTCGGTGGTGAAAAACTGTTTTTT.

The chain couples TRBV5-4 to TRBJ2-3; no reliable D call. Trimming stripped 4 bases from V and 4 bases from J, with 13 bases between. This CDR3 is 14 amino acids long. CDR1 is SGHNT, CDR2 YYREEE, per germline (reference sequence). As DNA, the CDR3 is TGTGCCAGCAGCCTTGTGGGGTTCGCAGATACGCAGTATTTT. This sequence encodes CASSLVGFADTQYF.

The rearrangement links TRBV5-1 to TRBJ2-5; D unresolved. The ends were cut back, 2 bases at V and 2 bases at J, with 10 bases in the middle. This CDR3 region has 14 residues. CDR1 and CDR2 from the germline V gene are SGHRS and YFSETQ. The CDR3 bases are TGCGCCAGCAGCTTTACGGCCTCTCAAGAGACCCAGTACTTC. It is translated as CASSFTASQETQYF.

This clonotype came up many times. The V gene is TRBV20-1, the J gene TRBJ2-7; tentatively, D is TRBD1 (6 bases). V was pared by 1 base and J by 5 bases, with 15 bases between. The CDR3 length is 14 residues. Germline loops: CDR1 DFQATT, CDR2 SNEGSKA (reference sequence). CDR3 amino acids: CSARGARGIDEQYF. DNA of the CDR3: TGCAGTGCTAGAGGTGCCAGGGGAATCGACGAGCAGTACTTC.

The genes are TRBV7-3 and TRBJ2-7; 7 nucleotides align to TRBD2. J lost 4 bases, V lost 5 bases, and 11 bases had no gene match. Germline values: CDR1 SGHTA, CDR2 FQGTGA. This CDR3 is 15 amino acids long. The CDR3 DNA reads TGTGCCAGCAGCCCACGGGGCGGGAGTGGGTACGAGCAGTACTTC. It translates to CASSPRGGSGYEQYF.

This clonotype was seen many times. The chain uses TRBV12-3 or TRBV12-4 and TRBJ1-2, with a weak D call TRBD1 (5 bases). CDR3 length: 13 amino acids. V lost 7 bases, J lost 3 bases, and 12 bases lay in between. CDR3 in amino acids: CASTGTGHYGYTF. CDR3 DNA: TGTGCCAGCACCGGGACCGGGCACTATGGCTACACCTTC.

The chain has TRBV20-1 and TRBJ2-1; the match to TRBD1 covers 7 bases. J gave up 1 base and V 1 base, and 4 bases lay outside the gene matches. Germline lookup yields CDR1 DFQATT and CDR2 SNEGSKA (reference sequence). This CDR3 comprises 15 residues. CDR3 residues: CSARVPGGSYNEQFF. As DNA, the CDR3 is TGCAGTGCTAGAGTACCAGGGGGTTCCTACAATGAGCAGTTCTTC.

This clonotype occurred many times. The chain recombines TRBV28 with TRBJ2-2; TRBD1 agrees at 7 bases. The CDR3 has 15 amino acids. CDR1 and CDR2 from the germline V gene are MDHEN and SYDVKM. Trimming cost V 5 bases and J 6 bases; bases outside gene matches: 9. Here the CDR3 DNA reads TGTGCCAGCAGTGACGCGACAGGGTACGCCGGGGAGCTGTTTTTT. Its protein is CASSDATGYAGELFF.

The V gene is TRBV5-1, the J gene TRBJ2-3; the D gene is possibly TRBD2 (6 bases). This CDR3 has 14 residues. V was clipped by 0 bases and J by 6 bases, with 11 bases between them. The V gene's germline CDR1 is SGHRS and CDR2 YFSETQ. CDR3 coding DNA: TGCGCCAGCAGCTTGGAGGGAGGACCCGATACGCAGTATTTT. Protein sequence: CASSLEGGPDTQYF.

The chain uses TRBV12-3 or TRBV12-4 and TRBJ1-3; tentative D call: TRBD1 (6 bases). Trimming pared 4 bases from V and 10 bases from J, leaving 23 bases between. CDR3 length equals 16 residues. CDR3 coding DNA: TGTGCCAGCAGTTCCCTCCCCGGGGGCGGGGTAGAGACCATATATTTT. Amino acids: CASSSLPGGGVETIYF.

This clonotype was counted between two and nine times. This chain connects TRBV27 to TRBJ2-2; D uncertain. There are 13 residues in the CDR3. The germline CDR1 and CDR2 sequences are MNHEY and SMNVEV (reference sequence). Trimming took off 4 bases at V and 0 bases at J, with 3 bases between the two ends. The CDR3 sequence is CASSSSNTGELFF. CDR3 sequence (DNA): TGTGCCAGCAGTTCCTCGAACACCGGGGAGCTGTTTTTT.

V usage is TRBV5-1 and J usage is TRBJ2-6; a weak D match, TRBD1 (6 bases). The ends were cut back, 4 bases at V and 0 bases at J, with 14 bases in the middle. Germline lookup yields CDR1 SGHRS and CDR2 YFSETQ. This CDR3 is built from 17 residues. CDR3 sequence: CASSVRQANSGANVLTF. DNA of the CDR3: TGCGCCAGCAGCGTGCGACAGGCTAACTCTGGGGCCAACGTCCTGACTTTC.

This clonotype was counted between two and nine times. The chain joins TRBV24-1 to TRBJ2-1, with unresolved D. This CDR3 has 11 amino acids. Deletions cut 9 bases from V and 4 bases from J, with 6 bases between. Germline-derived CDR1 and CDR2 are KGHDR and SFDVKD. The CDR3 coding sequence is TGTGCCACCCAGAAGTACAATGAGCAGTTCTTC. Its translation: CATQKYNEQFF.

The sample holds a few counts of this clonotype. The genes are TRBV11-2 and TRBJ1-4, with D possibly matching TRBD1 (6 bases). V was shortened by 5 bases and J by 0 bases, with 10 bases between the two germline ends. Looked up from germline, CDR1 is SGHAT and CDR2 is FQNNGV. The CDR3 is made up of 15 amino acids. DNA of the CDR3: TGTGCCAGCAGCGACGGACAGCCAACTAATGAAAAACTGTTTTTT. It yields the protein CASSDGQPTNEKLFF.

There are a few counts of this clonotype. J is TRBJ1-5 and V is TRBV5-5, with D uncertain. Trimming cost V 1 base and J 4 bases, with 6 bases left between them. Germline V gene lookup returns CDR1 SGHKS and CDR2 YYEKEE (reference sequence). CDR3 size: 13 residues. In nucleotides, the CDR3 is TGTGCCAGCAGCTTGCTAGGAAATCAGCCCCAGCATTTT. Translating gives CASSLLGNQPQHF.

V is TRBV5-1 and J is TRBJ2-6, with D perhaps matching TRBD1 or TRBD2 (5 bases each). The CDR3 contains 16 residues. Germline values: CDR1 SGHRS, CDR2 YFSETQ. Trimming cost V 5 bases and J 0 bases, with 12 bases left between them. Here the CDR3 reads CASSWDGSSGANVLTF. CDR3 nucleotide sequence: TGCGCCAGCAGTTGGGACGGATCCTCTGGGGCCAACGTCCTGACTTTC. Full variable domain (outside the CDR3, taken from reference TRBV5-1 and TRBJ2-6): KAGVTQTPRYLIKTRGQQVTLSCSPISGHRSVSWYQQTPGQGLQFLFEYFSETQRNKGNFPGRFSGRQFSNSRSEMNVSTLELGDSALYLCASSWDGSSGANVLTFGAGSRLTVL.

V gene TRBV6-6 combines with J gene TRBJ1-2, with TRBD1 identical over 8 bases. Per the germline V gene, CDR1 is MNHNY and CDR2 is SVGAGI (reference sequence). Trimming took 5 bases from V and 8 from J; bases not matched to a gene: 10. This CDR3 contains 14 residues. The CDR3 bases are TGTGCCAGCAGTCACCAGGACAGGGAGGGGGGCTACACCTTC. As protein: CASSHQDREGGYTF.

V and J are TRBV3-1 and TRBJ1-2; D gene unclear. The CDR3 has 14 residues. Germline V CDR1 and CDR2: LGHDT, YNNKEL (reference sequence). V was cut by 5 bases and J by 4 bases, with 14 bases left in between. Here the CDR3 reads CASSGEGPIYGYTF. In nucleotides, the CDR3 is TGTGCCAGCAGCGGCGAAGGGCCGATCTATGGCTACACCTTC.

This clonotype was observed a handful of times. CDR3 nucleotide sequence: TGCGCCAGCAGCTTGGGGGGCGGGCTCAATGAGCAGTTCTTC. Translated: CASSLGGGLNEQFF. The chain carries TRBV5-1 and TRBJ2-1; either TRBD1 or TRBD2 may fit D (5 bases each). The CDR3 has 14 residues. The V end lost 0 bases, the J end lost 6 bases, and 10 bases lay between the germline ends. Germline-derived CDR1 and CDR2 are SGHRS and YFSETQ.

This clonotype was counted only a few times. This chain links TRBV29-1 with TRBJ2-5, with D unclear. CDR3 length equals 14 residues. Looked up from germline, CDR1 is SQVTM and CDR2 is ANQGSEA. Trimming cost V 7 bases and J 5 bases, with 20 bases left between them. CDR3 bases: TGCAGCGCTAGAGCTAGTTATTCTCGGGAGACCCAGTACTTC. This codes for CSARASYSRETQYF.

This clonotype turned up a few times. The CDR3: CASSQGVGNQPQHF. In DNA form, the CDR3 reads TGCGCCAGCAGCCAGGGGGTGGGCAATCAGCCCCAGCATTTT. V usage is TRBV4-1 and J usage is TRBJ1-5, with D perhaps matching TRBD1 (5 bases). The V end lost 3 bases, the J end lost 2 bases, and 8 bases lay between the germline ends. This CDR3 has 14 residues. Germline CDR1 and CDR2: MGHRA and YSYEKL.

This clonotype occurred a few times. CDR3 sequence reads: CASSPGRTLGVEQYF. CDR3 nucleotides: TGTGCCAGCAGCCCGGGACGGACATTAGGAGTGGAGCAGTACTTC. The chain links TRBV7-2 to TRBJ2-7; perhaps D is TRBD1 or TRBD2 (5 bases each). The germline gives CDR1 SGHTA, CDR2 FQGNSA. This CDR3 spans 15 amino acids. The V gene lost 5 bases and the J gene lost 7 bases, with 21 bases spanning the gap.

In its sample, this clonotype was seen a few times. Relative to the germline gene, one junction end is altered; a read error may explain this. This chain links TRBV3-1 with TRBJ2-3, with 8 positions matching TRBD2. CDR1 and CDR2 from the germline V gene are LGHDT and YNNKEL (reference sequence). The CDR3 sequence is 20 residues long. CDR3 nucleotide sequence: TGTGCTAGCAGCCGATTCGGGGGGGGCGGCCCCTCATCCATCACAGATACGCAGTATTTT. It encodes CASSRFGGGGPSSITDTQYF.

The chain combines TRBV6-6 with TRBJ1-5, with 9 bases lining up with TRBD1. Per the germline V gene, CDR1 is MNHNY and CDR2 is SVGAGI (reference sequence). V trimming: 6 bases; J trimming: 3 bases; junction bases outside the gene matches: 3. The CDR3 is 14 residues long. The CDR3 bases are TGTGCCAGCAGGACAGGGGGGAACAATCAGCCCCAGCATTTT. This encodes CASRTGGNNQPQHF.

The chain uses TRBV28 and TRBJ2-7; 8 bases fit TRBD2. There are 15 residues in the CDR3. Trimming cost V 7 bases and J 4 bases; bases outside gene matches: 12. Germline lookup yields CDR1 MDHEN and CDR2 SYDVKM. The chain's CDR3 is CASKTPGLAAYEQYF. DNA for the CDR3: TGTGCCAGCAAGACCCCAGGACTAGCTGCATACGAGCAGTACTTC.

The chain employs TRBV27 and TRBJ1-5; D is unresolved. V shed 1 base and J shed 7 bases, with 5 bases lying between them. Looked up from germline, CDR1 is MNHEY and CDR2 is SMNVEV (reference sequence). The CDR3 is made up of 12 amino acids. The CDR3 region is CASSLYGQPQHF. Here the CDR3 DNA reads TGTGCCAGCAGTTTATATGGCCAGCCCCAGCATTTT.

In this sample, this clonotype turned up a few times. The V gene is TRBV7-3, the J gene TRBJ2-1; 8 positions agree with TRBD2. This CDR3 contains 15 residues. With 5 bases clipped from V and 4 bases from J, the junction kept 7 bases outside the gene matches. Per the germline V gene, CDR1 is SGHTA and CDR2 is FQGTGA. CDR3 coding DNA: TGTGCCAGCAGCCAAAGACTAGCGAGTTACAATGAGCAGTTCTTC. It is translated as CASSQRLASYNEQFF.

This clonotype was observed a handful of times. The genes are TRBV20-1 and TRBJ1-6; 7 nucleotides match TRBD1. The CDR3 spans 14 residues. The ends lost 4 bases at V and 10 bases at J; junction bases unmatched: 10. CDR1 is DFQATT and CDR2 is SNEGSKA in the germline V gene (reference sequence). The chain's CDR3 is CSATAGDSKSPLHF. Here the CDR3 DNA reads TGCAGTGCTACTGCGGGGGACAGTAAATCACCCCTCCACTTT.